This record concerns one TCR beta chain sequence. Germline V gene data show CDR1 as SGHRS and CDR2 as YFSETQ. The V and J ends lost 0 bases and 4 bases respectively, with 7 bases between them. The CDR3 sequence is 13 residues long. As originally analysed: Amplified reference gene primers provided the basis for estimating nucleated cell counts. Libraries were prepared by immunoSEQ multiplex PCR; TCRdb keeps only in-frame clonotypes and omits some of them. Clone size and the V and J calls come from that table; the DNA yielded D and trimming. The data hold around 430,000 clones, with just under 90% observed a single time. The sample originates from a study of blood T cell repertoires in COVID-19. Recovered status applied to Cohort 3 donors who had two consecutive negative PCRs. It also applied to those with clearance or with symptom resolution.

Sequences were obtained from PBMCs or T cells enriched from blood (not recorded which). The chain employs TRBV5-1 and TRBJ1-2; D remains unclear. The sequence was obtained from a woman between 45 and 60 years old who had recovered from COVID-19. The CDR3 sequence: CASSLDTTYGYTF. CDR3 sequence (DNA): TGCGCCAGCAGCTTGGATACAACCTATGGCTACACCTTC.